Following are 27 T cell receptor beta chains from one sample sequenced in a study of blood T cell repertoires in COVID-19. Some clones are missing from TCRdb's copy, which holds only in-frame ones; the method was immunoSEQ multiplex PCR. The top ten hold roughly 1.3% of the sample, which has hundreds of thousands of clones, approximately 86% seen once. The sample was peripheral blood. Receptors were obtained from an older man with acute or convalescent COVID-19.

This chain links TRBV6-2 or TRBV6-3 with TRBJ1-5; D remains ambiguous. The germline V and J ends were trimmed by 5 bases and 4 bases, with 15 bases remaining between them. The length of the CDR3 is 15 residues. Germline V gene lookup returns CDR1 MNHEY and CDR2 SVGEGT. CDR3 in amino acids: CASSRSGLLNQPQHF. CDR3 DNA sequence: TGTGCCAGCAGTAGATCTGGGCTTCTTAATCAGCCCCAGCATTTT.

Concerning this clone: Other nucleotide sequences in the sample specify the same CDR3. V and J are TRBV28 and TRBJ2-7, with D unclear. V was shortened by 5 bases and J by 7 bases, with 9 bases between the two germline ends. In germline, CDR1 is MDHEN, CDR2 SYDVKM. The CDR3 covers 11 residues. CDR3 in amino acids: CASSTKREQYF. In nucleotides, the CDR3 is TGTGCCAGCAGTACAAAGCGAGAGCAGTACTTC.

The CDR3 spells CSVGGGYEQYF. CDR3 coding DNA: TGCAGCGTTGGGGGGGGCTACGAGCAGTACTTC. The chain carries TRBV29-1 and TRBJ2-7; 7 bases fit TRBD2. The CDR3 contains 11 residues. V dropped 4 bases and J dropped 3; count of bases not matched to a gene: 0. The V gene's germline CDR1 is SQVTM and CDR2 ANQGSEA.

This chain links TRBV19 with TRBJ2-1; TRBD2 might be the D (6 bases). Germline V gene lookup returns CDR1 LNHDA and CDR2 SQIVND (reference sequence). V was pared by 5 bases and J by 10 bases, with 12 bases between. This CDR3 has 12 residues. Here the CDR3 DNA reads TGTGCCAGTAGTCCCCTCGGGGGAGAGCAGTTCTTC. It translates to CASSPLGGEQFF.

This clone is a singleton in its sample. The rearrangement joins TRBV4-1 to TRBJ2-5, with D perhaps matching TRBD2 (5 bases). This CDR3 region has 15 residues. V lost 3 bases, J lost 2 bases, and 13 bases lay in between. Germline V gene lookup returns CDR1 MGHRA and CDR2 YSYEKL. The CDR3 sequence is CASSHPGVRQETQYF. The CDR3 bases are TGCGCCAGCAGCCACCCCGGGGTACGACAAGAGACCCAGTACTTC.

This chain connects TRBV5-4 to TRBJ2-1, with a weak D call TRBD2 (7 bases). CDR1 and CDR2 from the germline V gene are SGHNT and YYREEE (reference sequence). This CDR3 has 16 residues. Trimming cost V 0 bases and J 5 bases, with 15 bases left between them. This CDR3 is CASSLAPRGGDNEQFF. For the CDR3, the DNA is TGTGCCAGCAGCTTGGCTCCGAGGGGGGGGGACAATGAGCAGTTCTTC. Full variable domain (outside the CDR3, taken from reference TRBV5-4 and TRBJ2-1): ETGVTQSPTHLIKTRGQQVTLRCSSQSGHNTVSWYQQALGQGPQFIFQYYREEENGRGNFPPRFSGLQFPNYSSELNVNALELDDSALYLCASSLAPRGGDNEQFFGPGTRLTVL.

This clone was recorded a few times. The chain links TRBV30 to TRBJ2-1, with D unclear. The CDR3 totals 14 residues. V dropped 4 bases and J dropped 4 bases, with 14 bases sitting between them. The germline V gene has CDR1 GTSNPN and CDR2 SVGIG (reference sequence). CDR3 protein: CAWTPAEVYNEQFF. The CDR3 DNA reads as TGTGCCTGGACCCCGGCCGAGGTTTACAATGAGCAGTTCTTC.

V and J are TRBV29-1 and TRBJ2-2, with 9 bases that match TRBD2. CDR3 length: 15 amino acids. The germline CDR1 and CDR2 sequences are SQVTM and ANQGSEA. Unmatched junction bases numbered 9, after V lost 4 bases and J lost 6 bases. For the CDR3, the DNA is TGCAGCGTTGCTGGAATGCCTAGCGGGGCCGGGGAGCTGTTTTTT. Its translation: CSVAGMPSGAGELFF.

The V and J genes are TRBV5-1 and TRBJ2-7; a possible D gene is TRBD1 (5 bases). Trimming left V 2 bases short and J 5 bases short, with 11 bases between. Germline V gene sequence: CDR1 SGHRS, CDR2 YFSETQ. This CDR3 comprises 13 residues. CDR3 loop: CASSFQGTDEQYF. The CDR3 nucleotides read TGCGCCAGCAGCTTTCAGGGTACAGACGAGCAGTACTTC.

This clone was detected only once. This rearrangement joins TRBV6-2 or TRBV6-3 to TRBJ1-2; D possibly corresponds to TRBD1 (6 bases). The V end was cut by 0 bases, the J end by 4 bases, with 12 bases between. Germline assignment: CDR1 MNHEY and CDR2 SVGEGT. This CDR3 has 15 residues. CDR3 nucleotides: TGTGCCAGCAGTTACTCGGCCAGGGGTACCTATGGCTACACCTTC. Protein sequence: CASSYSARGTYGYTF.

As regards this clone: Distinct nucleotide sequences in the sample also encode this CDR3. V and J are TRBV5-1 and TRBJ2-3, with D maybe TRBD2 (6 bases). Germline V gene lookup returns CDR1 SGHRS and CDR2 YFSETQ. The CDR3 consists of 15 residues. V was pared by 0 bases and J by 0 bases, with 8 bases between. CDR3: CASSLAGTSTDTQYF. CDR3 in DNA: TGCGCCAGCAGCTTGGCCGGGACTAGCACAGATACGCAGTATTTT.

This clone was observed a handful of times. CDR3 nucleotide sequence: TGTGCCAGCAGCGATGGGCCAGGAGAGGCAGGGAATTCACCCCTCCACTTT. Translation gives CASSDGPGEAGNSPLHF. The chain has TRBV9 and TRBJ1-6; D might be TRBD1 (5 bases). V lost 3 bases to trimming and J lost 7 bases, with 20 bases between them. Germline V CDR1 and CDR2: SGDLS, YYNGEE. This CDR3 has 17 amino acids.

This clone came up a few times. This sample also contains other DNA sequences that code for the same CDR3. The chain carries TRBV18 and TRBJ2-2, with TRBD2 matching 7 bases. V dropped 3 bases and J dropped 0; count of bases not matched to a gene: 4. The germline V gene has CDR1 KGHSH and CDR2 LQKENI. This CDR3 is built from 16 residues. The CDR3: CASSPLAVANTGELFF. CDR3 coding DNA: TGTGCCAGCTCACCCCTAGCGGTAGCGAACACCGGGGAGCTGTTTTTT. Together with reference TRBV18 and TRBJ2-2, the CDR3 gives the full variable domain: NAGVMQNPRHLVRRRGQEARLRCSPMKGHSHVYWYRQLPEEGLKFMVYLQKENIIDESGMPKERFSAEFPKEGPSILRIQQVVRGDSAAYFCASSPLAVANTGELFFGEGSRLTVL.

The chain joins TRBV7-8 to TRBJ1-6; D gene ambiguous. This CDR3 is built from 15 residues. V dropped 5 bases and J dropped 10 bases, with 18 bases sitting between them. Per germline, CDR1 SGHVS and CDR2 FQNEAQ. The CDR3: CASSLQAQAQSPLHF. CDR3 nucleotides: TGTGCCAGCAGCCTCCAGGCCCAGGCCCAATCACCCCTCCACTTT.

The chain combines TRBV11-2 with TRBJ2-1; 7 positions match TRBD2. The CDR3 runs 16 residues. Germline lookup yields CDR1 SGHAT and CDR2 FQNNGV. Trimming removed 1 base from V and 10 bases from J; junction bases left unmatched: 13. This CDR3 reads CASSLVLAAPRWEQFF. CDR3 DNA: TGTGCCAGCAGCTTAGTTCTAGCGGCCCCCAGGTGGGAGCAGTTCTTC.

V and J are TRBV3-1 (or the pseudogene TRBV3-2) and TRBJ2-7; 9 bases are a match to TRBD1. With V trimmed by 5 bases and J by 5 bases, 7 bases remained unmatched. The germline V gene has CDR1 LGHDT and CDR2 YNNKEL (reference sequence). CDR3 length equals 14 residues. The CDR3 sequence: CASSTRQGDHEQYF. DNA for the CDR3: TGTGCCAGCAGCACGCGACAGGGGGACCACGAGCAGTACTTC.

The V gene is TRBV7-9, the J gene TRBJ1-5; D is possibly TRBD1 (5 bases). Trimming stripped 1 base from V and 3 bases from J, with 7 bases between. The CDR3 is 14 residues long. CDR1 and CDR2 (germline): SEHNR, FQNEAQ (reference sequence). The chain's CDR3 is CASSLGQYNQPQHF. The CDR3 DNA is TGTGCCAGCAGCTTAGGACAGTACAATCAGCCCCAGCATTTT. The full variable domain, in which reference TRBV7-9 and TRBJ1-5 provide the parts outside the CDR3, is DTGVSQNPRHKITKRGQNVTFRCDPISEHNRLYWYRQTLGQGPEFLTYFQNEAQLEKSRLLSDRFSAERPKGSFSTLEIQRTEQGDSAMYLCASSLGQYNQPQHFGDGTRLSIL.

This clone was detected only a few times. The CDR3 DNA reads TGTGCCAGCAGTTTAGGGACAGGGTATGGCTACACCTTC. Translating it yields CASSLGTGYGYTF. This sequence joins TRBV12-3 or TRBV12-4 and TRBJ1-2; 8 bases map to TRBD1. The ends lost 1 base at V and 5 bases at J; junction bases unmatched: 0. The length of the CDR3 is 13 residues.

CDR3 protein: CASSYSSGRATEAFF. DNA for the CDR3: TGTGCCAGCAGTTACTCGTCCGGCAGGGCCACTGAAGCTTTCTTT. J is TRBJ1-1 and V is TRBV6-5; the D gene is possibly TRBD1 (5 bases). Trimming shortened V by 0 bases and J by 4 bases, and 12 bases separated the two germline ends. The CDR3 runs 15 residues. Germline V gene sequence: CDR1 MNHEY, CDR2 SVGAGI.

The chain joins TRBV6-5 to TRBJ2-5; 11 bases are shared with TRBD2. The CDR3 runs 14 residues. Germline assignment: CDR1 MNHEY and CDR2 SVGAGI. The V gene end was trimmed by 0 bases and the J gene end by 9 bases; junction bases not matched to a gene: 3. The CDR3 DNA sequence: TGTGCCAGCAGTTACTCGCTACTAGCGGGGGCCCAGTACTTC. This codes for CASSYSLLAGAQYF.

This chain joins TRBV18 and TRBJ1-1, with 10 bases that match TRBD1. This CDR3 region has 17 residues. Germline trimming cut 2 bases from V and 0 bases from J; bases unmatched to any gene: 6. Germline CDR1 and CDR2: KGHSH and LQKENI. In nucleotides, the CDR3 is TGTGCCAGCTCACCAGGGACAGGGGCCTTAATGAACACTGAAGCTTTCTTT. It yields the protein CASSPGTGALMNTEAFF.

The chain has TRBV4-2 and TRBJ1-4; D perhaps matches TRBD1 (5 bases). The germline V gene encodes CDR1 LGHNA and CDR2 YNFKEQ. V lost 0 bases, J lost 1 base, and 9 bases lay in between. The CDR3 is made up of 16 amino acids. CDR3 loop: CASSQDPGLTNEKLFF. DNA of the CDR3: TGTGCCAGCAGCCAAGACCCGGGACTAACTAATGAAAAACTGTTTTTT.

The chain couples TRBV19 to TRBJ2-3; 8 bases match TRBD2. Germline V CDR1 and CDR2: LNHDA, SQIVND (reference sequence). V lost 7 bases to trimming and J lost 3 bases; unmatched junction nucleotides: 12. The CDR3 contains 16 residues. The chain's CDR3 is CASMGAAAGETDTQYF. The CDR3 DNA reads TGTGCCAGTATGGGGGCGGCAGCGGGAGAGACAGATACGCAGTATTTT.

The chain is built from TRBV9 and TRBJ2-1; D is uncertain. The V end was cut by 0 bases, the J end by 0 bases, with 10 bases between. Germline assignment: CDR1 SGDLS and CDR2 YYNGEE. The length of the CDR3 is 16 residues. In DNA form, the CDR3 reads TGTGCCAGCAGCGTAGGCCCGGAGCTCTCCTACAATGAGCAGTTCTTC. Translated: CASSVGPELSYNEQFF.

This clone was seen more than once but under ten times. The same CDR3 also results from other DNA sequences found in this sample. This chain joins TRBV2 and TRBJ1-2; unclear D gene. V gave up 3 bases and J gave up 5 bases, with 10 bases separating them. Germline CDR1 and CDR2: SNHLY and FYNNEI. The CDR3 runs 13 residues. DNA of the CDR3: TGTGCCAGCAGTGAGGGTAGCGGATATGGCTACACCTTC. It yields the protein CASSEGSGYGYTF.

This chain joins TRBV30 and TRBJ2-1; D remains unclear. Per the germline V gene, CDR1 is GTSNPN and CDR2 is SVGIG (reference sequence). Between the trimmed V and J ends, which lost 8 bases and 0 bases, there was a span of 5 bases. The CDR3 spans 11 residues. Here the CDR3 reads CARYSYNEQFF. In DNA, the CDR3 is TGTGCCCGCTACTCCTACAATGAGCAGTTCTTC. Filled out from reference TRBV30 and TRBJ2-1, the complete variable domain reads SQTIHQWPATLVQPVGSPLSLECTVEGTSNPNLYWYRQAAGRGLQLLFYSVGIGQISSEVPQNLSASRPQDRQFILSSKKLLLSDSGFYLCARYSYNEQFFGPGTRLTVL.

The CDR3 loop is CASSHAPEAVNTEAFF. CDR3 nucleotides: TGTGCCAGCAGCCACGCCCCCGAGGCGGTGAACACTGAAGCTTTCTTT. The chain joins TRBV4-2 to TRBJ1-1; no clear D. Germline V gene lookup returns CDR1 LGHNA and CDR2 YNFKEQ. This CDR3 has 16 residues. Trimming pared 3 bases from V and 0 bases from J, leaving 14 bases between.